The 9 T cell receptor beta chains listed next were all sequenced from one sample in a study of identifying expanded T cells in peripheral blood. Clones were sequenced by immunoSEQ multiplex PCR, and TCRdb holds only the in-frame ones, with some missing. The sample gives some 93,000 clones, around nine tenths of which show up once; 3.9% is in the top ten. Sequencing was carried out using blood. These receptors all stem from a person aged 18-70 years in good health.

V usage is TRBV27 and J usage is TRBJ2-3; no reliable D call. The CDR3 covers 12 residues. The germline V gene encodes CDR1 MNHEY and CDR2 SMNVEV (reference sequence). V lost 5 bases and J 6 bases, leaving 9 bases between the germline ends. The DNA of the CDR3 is TGTGCCAGCAGTCCCGCCGGGGATACGCAGTATTTT. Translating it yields CASSPAGDTQYF.

Here the CDR3 reads CASSLGPGSYGYTF. For the CDR3, the DNA is TGTGCCAGCAGCTTAGGTCCGGGATCCTATGGCTACACCTTC. The rearrangement links TRBV11-2 to TRBJ1-2; no definite D call. CDR3 size: 14 residues. In germline, CDR1 is SGHAT, CDR2 FQNNGV. Trimming stripped 1 base from V and 4 bases from J, with 10 bases between.

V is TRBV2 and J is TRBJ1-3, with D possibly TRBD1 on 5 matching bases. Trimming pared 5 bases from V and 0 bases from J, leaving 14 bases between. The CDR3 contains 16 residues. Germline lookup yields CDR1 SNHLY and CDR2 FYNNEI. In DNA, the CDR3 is TGTGCCAGCAGTTTCAGGGACCCAAGCTCTGGAAACACCATATATTTT. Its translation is CASSFRDPSSGNTIYF. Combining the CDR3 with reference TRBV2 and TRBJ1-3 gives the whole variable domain EPEVTQTPSHQVTQMGQEVILRCVPISNHLYFYWYRQILGQKVEFLVSFYNNEISEKSEIFDDQFSVERPDGSNFTLKIRSTKLEDSAMYFCASSFRDPSSGNTIYFGEGSWLTVV.

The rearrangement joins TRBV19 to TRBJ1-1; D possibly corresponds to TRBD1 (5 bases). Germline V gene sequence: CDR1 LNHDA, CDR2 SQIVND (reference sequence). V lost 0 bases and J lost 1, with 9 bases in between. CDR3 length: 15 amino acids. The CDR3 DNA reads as TGTGCCAGTAGTATAGATGGGGGAACGAACACTGAAGCTTTCTTT. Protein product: CASSIDGGTNTEAFF.

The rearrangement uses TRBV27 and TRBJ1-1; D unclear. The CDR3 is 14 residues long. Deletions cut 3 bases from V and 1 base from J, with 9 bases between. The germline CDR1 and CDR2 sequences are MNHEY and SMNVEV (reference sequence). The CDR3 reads CASSFRRSNTEAFF. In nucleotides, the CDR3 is TGTGCCAGCAGTTTCAGGCGGTCGAACACTGAAGCTTTCTTT.

The DNA for the CDR3 is TGTGCCAGTATCCCAGGACAGGGCGGGGATACGCAGTATTTT. Amino acids: CASIPGQGGDTQYF. The chain couples TRBV19 to TRBJ2-3, with 8 bases lining up with TRBD1. Per germline, CDR1 LNHDA and CDR2 SQIVND (reference sequence). CDR3 length: 14 amino acids. V lost 7 bases, J lost 6 bases, and 9 bases stayed unmatched.

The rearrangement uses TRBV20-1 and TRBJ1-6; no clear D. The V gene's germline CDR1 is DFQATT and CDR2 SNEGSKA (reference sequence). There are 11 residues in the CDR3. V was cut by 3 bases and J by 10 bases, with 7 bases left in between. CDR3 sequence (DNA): TGCAGTGCTAGTCTTGGATCACCCCTCCACTTT. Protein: CSASLGSPLHF.

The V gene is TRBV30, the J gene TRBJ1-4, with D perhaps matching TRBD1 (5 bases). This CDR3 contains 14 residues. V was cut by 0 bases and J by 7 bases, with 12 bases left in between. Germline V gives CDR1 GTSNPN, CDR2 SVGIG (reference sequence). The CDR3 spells CAWSVGGSGEKLFF. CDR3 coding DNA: TGTGCCTGGAGTGTTGGGGGATCGGGTGAAAAACTGTTTTTT.

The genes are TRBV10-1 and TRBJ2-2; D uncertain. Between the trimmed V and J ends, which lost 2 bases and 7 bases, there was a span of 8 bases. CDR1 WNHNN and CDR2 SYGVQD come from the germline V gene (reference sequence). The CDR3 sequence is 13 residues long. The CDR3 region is CASSELGDGELFF. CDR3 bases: TGCGCCAGCAGTGAGCTTGGAGACGGGGAGCTGTTTTTT.